This T cell receptor (beta chain) was recovered during a study of blood T cells in healthy people across ages. Findings of the study overall: No conclusive comparison of naive versus antigen-experienced cells was possible with unsorted PBMCs.

This clonotype was seen more than once but under ten times. Its antigen remains unknown. A second about 7 to 12 cycle PCR used barcoded and J-beta primers. One entry per CDR3 protein, called by TCRdb with MiXCR from the 5' RACE reads. The sample shows about 1.5 million distinct CDR3 sequences, under 55% of them seen only once. CDR1 and CDR2 (germline): SGHRS, YFSETQ. The germline V and J ends were trimmed by 0 bases and 4 bases, with 15 bases remaining between them. The CDR3 has 16 amino acids. The clonotype originates from a woman under 30 in good health. The V call is TRBV5-1, the J call TRBJ2-3; D might be TRBD1 (6 bases). The sequenced sample consisted of blood. The CDR3 reads CASSLGTAEFSDTQYF. CDR3 nucleotide sequence: TGCGCCAGCAGCTTGGGGACAGCCGAATTCTCAGATACGCAGTATTTT.